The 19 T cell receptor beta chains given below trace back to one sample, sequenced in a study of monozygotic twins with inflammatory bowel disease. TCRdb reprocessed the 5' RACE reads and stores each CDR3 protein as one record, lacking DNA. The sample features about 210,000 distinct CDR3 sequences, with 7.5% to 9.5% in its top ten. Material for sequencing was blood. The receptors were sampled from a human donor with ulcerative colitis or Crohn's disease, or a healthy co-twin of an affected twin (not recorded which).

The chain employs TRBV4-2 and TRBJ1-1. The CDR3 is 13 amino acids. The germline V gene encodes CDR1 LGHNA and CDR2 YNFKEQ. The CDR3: CASSPDKNTEAFF.

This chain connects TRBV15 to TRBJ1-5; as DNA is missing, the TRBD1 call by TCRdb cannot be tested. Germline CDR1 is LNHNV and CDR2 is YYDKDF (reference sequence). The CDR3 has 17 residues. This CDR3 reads CATSRVGRQISNQPQHF. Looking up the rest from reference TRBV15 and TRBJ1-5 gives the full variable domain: DAMVIQNPRYQVTQFGKPVTLSCSQTLNHNVMYWYQQKSSQAPKLLFHYYDKDFNNEADTPDNFQSRRPNTSFCFLDIRSPGLGDTAMYLCATSRVGRQISNQPQHFGDGTRLSIL.

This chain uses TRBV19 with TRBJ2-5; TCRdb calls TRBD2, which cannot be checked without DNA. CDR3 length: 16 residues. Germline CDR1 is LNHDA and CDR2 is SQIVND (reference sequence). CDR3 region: CASAPLAGGLQETQYF.

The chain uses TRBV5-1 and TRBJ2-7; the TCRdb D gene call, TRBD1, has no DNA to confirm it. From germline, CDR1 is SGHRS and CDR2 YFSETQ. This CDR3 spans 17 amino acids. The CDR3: CASSFKQAGGALYEQYF.

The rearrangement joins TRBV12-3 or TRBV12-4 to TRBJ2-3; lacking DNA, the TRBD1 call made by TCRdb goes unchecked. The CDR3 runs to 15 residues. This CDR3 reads CASSLATGGIDTQYF.

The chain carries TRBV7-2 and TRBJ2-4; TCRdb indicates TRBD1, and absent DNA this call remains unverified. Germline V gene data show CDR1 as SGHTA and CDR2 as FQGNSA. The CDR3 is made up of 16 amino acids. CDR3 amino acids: CASSLSRGRSGNIQYF.

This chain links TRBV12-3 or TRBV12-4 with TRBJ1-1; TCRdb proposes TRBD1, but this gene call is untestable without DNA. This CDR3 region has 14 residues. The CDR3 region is CASSLATGGTEAFF.

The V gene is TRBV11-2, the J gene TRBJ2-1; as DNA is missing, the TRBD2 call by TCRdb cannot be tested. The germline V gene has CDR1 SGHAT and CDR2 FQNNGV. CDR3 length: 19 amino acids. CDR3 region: CASSPWGAGLAVNYNEQFF.

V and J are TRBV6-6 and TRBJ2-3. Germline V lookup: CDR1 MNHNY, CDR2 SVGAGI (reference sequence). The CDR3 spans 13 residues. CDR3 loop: CASSYGYSDTQYF.

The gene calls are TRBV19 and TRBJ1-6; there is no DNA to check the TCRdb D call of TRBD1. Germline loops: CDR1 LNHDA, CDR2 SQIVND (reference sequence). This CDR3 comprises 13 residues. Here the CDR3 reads CASSTRENSPLHF.

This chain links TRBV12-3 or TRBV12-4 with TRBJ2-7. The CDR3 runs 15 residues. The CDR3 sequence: CASSLKGDGSYEQYF.

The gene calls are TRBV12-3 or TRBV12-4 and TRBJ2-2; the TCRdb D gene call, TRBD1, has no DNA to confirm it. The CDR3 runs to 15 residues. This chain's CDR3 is CASSIQGAGTGELFF.

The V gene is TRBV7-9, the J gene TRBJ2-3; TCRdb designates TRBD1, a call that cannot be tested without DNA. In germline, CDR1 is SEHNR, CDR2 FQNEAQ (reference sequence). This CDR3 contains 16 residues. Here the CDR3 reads CASSLGSGIFTDTQYF.

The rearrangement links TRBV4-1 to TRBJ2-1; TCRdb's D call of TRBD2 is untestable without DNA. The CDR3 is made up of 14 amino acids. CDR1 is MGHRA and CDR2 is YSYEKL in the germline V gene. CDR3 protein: CASSQLPERVEQFF.

The CDR3 reads CSARLDRVSGYTF. The chain is built from TRBV20-1 and TRBJ1-2; the D call from TCRdb, TRBD1, cannot be confirmed without DNA. The CDR3 length is 13 residues. Germline CDR1 DFQATT, CDR2 SNEGSKA (reference sequence).

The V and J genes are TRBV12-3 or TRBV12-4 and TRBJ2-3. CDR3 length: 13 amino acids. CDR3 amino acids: CASSFSEFDTQYF.

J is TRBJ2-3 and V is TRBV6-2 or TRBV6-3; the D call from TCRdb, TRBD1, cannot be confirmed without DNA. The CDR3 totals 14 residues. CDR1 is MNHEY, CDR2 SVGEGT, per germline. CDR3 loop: CASRTDRITDTQYF.

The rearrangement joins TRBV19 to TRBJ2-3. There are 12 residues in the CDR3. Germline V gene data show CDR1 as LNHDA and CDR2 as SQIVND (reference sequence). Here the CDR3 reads CTSSVGSDTQYF.

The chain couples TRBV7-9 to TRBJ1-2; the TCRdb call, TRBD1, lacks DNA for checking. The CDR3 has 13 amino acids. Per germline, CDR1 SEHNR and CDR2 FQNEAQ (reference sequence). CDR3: CASSLQGAGGYTF.